Here is one T cell receptor (beta chain) with its context. As processed by the authors: Estimates of nucleated cell counts were drawn from the amplification of reference gene primers. Repertoires were generated with immunoSEQ multiplex PCR, while TCRdb's copy carries only in-frame clones and drops some. That table furnishes V, J and clone size, whereas the DNA furnished D and trimming. The table lists roughly 380,000 clones, about 89% of them singletons. Per germline, CDR1 KGHDR and CDR2 SFDVKD. With 9 bases clipped from V and 7 bases from J, the junction kept 9 bases outside the gene matches. The CDR3 is 15 amino acids. The data originate from a study of blood T cell repertoires in COVID-19. Study as a whole: Sites in the United States, Italy and Spain provided acute and convalescent COVID-19 samples. In each case, the material was cDNA or gDNA derived from T cells, B-cell-depleted T cells, or PBMCs.

This chain uses TRBV24-1 with TRBJ2-2; 11 bases fit TRBD1. The TCR comes from a woman aged 40 to 50 with COVID-19, enrolled during active disease. Sample: peripheral blood. CDR3 sequence reads: CATGPGTGGIGELFF. As DNA, the CDR3 is TGTGCCACCGGCCCGGGGACAGGGGGAATCGGGGAGCTGTTTTTT.